One and the same sample provided the 21 T cell receptor beta chains below, sequenced in a study of CD8 T cells in ankylosing spondylitis. TCRdb re-analysed the 5' RACE reads in MiXCR, keeping a single row per CDR3 protein. The data contain some 270,000 distinct CDR3 sequences, approximately 20% of them singletons. Input material: blood, either unsorted or a sorted T cell fraction (not recorded which). The receptors derive from a male donor with ankylosing spondylitis or in good health (not recorded which).

The chain joins TRBV12-3 or TRBV12-4 to TRBJ2-1, with TRBD2 matching over 12 bases. J lost 5 bases, V lost 2 bases, and 4 bases had no gene match. The CDR3 runs to 16 residues. CDR3 sequence: CASSLLAGGPDNEQFF. The CDR3 coding sequence is TGTGCCAGCAGTTTACTAGCGGGAGGGCCCGACAATGAGCAGTTCTTC.

The table lists this clonotype with many counts. This rearrangement joins TRBV25-1 to TRBJ2-3; D might be TRBD1 or TRBD2, each matching 5 bases. There are 17 residues in the CDR3. V was cut by 4 bases and J by 1 base, with 18 bases left in between. CDR1 is MGHDK, CDR2 SYGVNS, per germline. This chain's CDR3 is CASSGSRGLRGTDTQYF. CDR3 DNA sequence: TGTGCCAGCAGTGGTTCGAGGGGTCTACGGGGCACAGATACGCAGTATTTT.

The J gene is TRBJ2-7, the V gene TRBV20-1, with D tentatively TRBD1 or TRBD2 (5 bases each). Trimming left V 5 bases short and J 2 bases short, with 19 bases between. CDR3 length: 15 residues. CDR1 DFQATT and CDR2 SNEGSKA come from the germline V gene (reference sequence). CDR3 region: CSAQQASGFTYEQYF. CDR3 bases: TGCAGTGCTCAACAGGCCAGCGGTTTTACCTACGAGCAGTACTTC.

This clonotype has only a few counts. CDR3 protein: CASSLPTGPNLNEQFF. CDR3 bases: TGTGCCAGCAGCTTACCGACAGGTCCCAATCTAAATGAGCAGTTCTTC. The chain is built from TRBV7-6 and TRBJ2-1, with D possibly matching TRBD1 (6 bases). The CDR3 totals 16 residues. The germline V gene has CDR1 SGHVS and CDR2 FNYEAQ. Deletions cut 2 bases from V and 7 bases from J, with 18 bases between.

This chain joins TRBV6-1 and TRBJ2-2; 10 positions agree with TRBD1. The J segment lost 6 bases and the V segment lost 4 bases, leaving 8 bases of the junction unmatched. The germline V gene encodes CDR1 MNHNS and CDR2 SASEGT. The CDR3 runs 16 residues. The CDR3 loop reads CASSVTGTGAPGELFF. CDR3 bases: TGTGCCAGCAGTGTCACCGGGACAGGGGCCCCCGGGGAGCTGTTTTTT.

The table lists this clonotype with many counts. This rearrangement joins TRBV7-3 to TRBJ2-1; 8 bases align to TRBD2. The CDR3 loop spans 15 amino acids. The germline gives CDR1 SGHTA, CDR2 FQGTGA. Trimming removed 4 bases from V and 6 bases from J; junction bases left unmatched: 8. The CDR3 here is CASSSGLATANEQFF. The DNA of the CDR3 is TGTGCCAGCAGCTCCGGACTAGCCACAGCCAATGAGCAGTTCTTC.

In its sample, this clonotype was seen many times. The rearrangement links TRBV28 to TRBJ2-2; 9 positions match TRBD1. Germline CDR1 reads MDHEN; CDR2 reads SYDVKM. The V segment lost 5 bases and the J segment 1 base; nucleotides outside the gene matches: 8. CDR3 size: 17 residues. The CDR3 coding sequence is TGTGCCAGCAGTCCCGCGTTGGGACAGGGGAACACCGGGGAGCTGTTTTTT. Translating gives CASSPALGQGNTGELFF.

There are a few counts of this clonotype. The V and J genes are TRBV4-2 and TRBJ2-7, with D tentatively TRBD1 (5 bases). CDR3 length: 13 amino acids. Trimming stripped 5 bases from V and 4 bases from J, with 12 bases between. Germline CDR1 is LGHNA and CDR2 is YNFKEQ. This CDR3 is CASSEQAEYEQYF. The CDR3 DNA reads TGTGCCAGCAGCGAACAGGCTGAGTACGAGCAGTACTTC.

The sample holds a few counts of this clonotype. V usage is TRBV29-1 and J usage is TRBJ2-1; 8 bases map to TRBD2. The J segment lost 0 bases and the V segment lost 6 bases, leaving 7 bases of the junction unmatched. CDR1 is SQVTM and CDR2 is ANQGSEA in the germline V gene. The CDR3 is 15 residues long. CDR3 in amino acids: CSVGLAVSSYNEQFF. Written as DNA, the CDR3 is TGCAGCGTCGGACTAGCCGTTAGCTCCTACAATGAGCAGTTCTTC.

This clonotype turned up a few times. The V gene is TRBV5-1, the J gene TRBJ1-1; TRBD1 agrees at 10 bases. The trim removed 4 bases at V and 8 bases at J, leaving 5 bases unmatched. The CDR3 consists of 13 residues. CDR1 is SGHRS, CDR2 YFSETQ, per germline. The DNA for the CDR3 is TGCGCCAGCAGCCTCCTGGACAGGGGGGAAGCTTTCTTT. Its translation is CASSLLDRGEAFF.

This clonotype showed up just once. V usage is TRBV3-1 and J usage is TRBJ2-2; D ambiguous. This CDR3 comprises 13 residues. CDR1 is LGHDT and CDR2 is YNNKEL in the germline V gene (reference sequence). V shed 8 bases and J shed 7 bases, with 14 bases lying between them. The chain's CDR3 is CASGSRIGGELFF. The CDR3 bases are TGTGCCAGCGGTAGCCGCATCGGCGGGGAGCTGTTTTTT.

Note on this clonotype: Possible read error: a much larger clone is one base away. The chain uses TRBV9 and TRBJ2-3; 7 positions match TRBD1. From germline, CDR1 is SGDLS and CDR2 YYNGEE. The CDR3 consists of 15 residues. V trimming: 0 bases; J trimming: 3 bases; junction bases outside the gene matches: 4. For the CDR3, the DNA is TGTGCCAGCAGCGTAGGAGGGGGCTGGACAGATACGCAGTATTTT. Translation: CASSVGGGWTDTQYF.

The gene calls are TRBV29-1 and TRBJ2-7; a weak D match, TRBD2 (5 bases). The CDR3 has 13 amino acids. Germline V gene lookup returns CDR1 SQVTM and CDR2 ANQGSEA. Between the trimmed V and J ends, which lost 5 bases and 2 bases, there was a span of 13 bases. The CDR3 loop is CSVRPPGTYEQYF. CDR3 in DNA: TGCAGCGTTCGGCCCCCGGGGACCTACGAGCAGTACTTC.

The chain uses TRBV29-1 and TRBJ2-5; no definite D call. The CDR3 extends over 14 amino acids. Trimming left V 4 bases short and J 4 bases short, with 16 bases between. Germline-derived CDR1 and CDR2 are SQVTM and ANQGSEA. In nucleotides, the CDR3 is TGCAGCGTTGTCGCCGGGCCCATGGCAGAGACCCAGTACTTC. Translation: CSVVAGPMAETQYF.

This clonotype was recorded at least ten times. V is TRBV6-2 or TRBV6-3 and J is TRBJ2-5, with D perhaps matching TRBD1 (6 bases). Germline V gene sequence: CDR1 MNHEY, CDR2 SVGEGT. This CDR3 comprises 16 residues. Trimming took off 6 bases at V and 0 bases at J, with 17 bases between the two ends. CDR3 in amino acids: CASRPRPGANQETQYF. CDR3 coding DNA: TGTGCCAGCAGACCCCGCCCAGGGGCTAACCAAGAGACCCAGTACTTC.

This rearrangement joins TRBV11-2 to TRBJ2-7; 7 bases align to TRBD1. The J segment lost 3 bases and the V segment lost 1 base, leaving 3 bases of the junction unmatched. The CDR3 loop spans 14 amino acids. CDR1 and CDR2 from the germline V gene are SGHAT and FQNNGV. The DNA of the CDR3 is TGTGCCAGCAGCTTAGTAGGGGGCGGCTACGAGCAGTACTTC. This translates into CASSLVGGGYEQYF. Combining the CDR3 with reference TRBV11-2 and TRBJ2-7 gives the whole variable domain EAGVAQSPRYKIIEKRQSVAFWCNPISGHATLYWYQQILGQGPKLLIQFQNNGVVDDSQLPKDRFSAERLKGVDSTLKIQPAKLEDSAVYLCASSLVGGGYEQYFGPGTRLTVT.

The chain carries TRBV6-5 and TRBJ2-5; TRBD2 aligns across 8 bases. Germline CDR1 reads MNHEY; CDR2 reads SVGAGI. V lost 2 bases to trimming and J lost 5 bases; unmatched junction nucleotides: 7. CDR3 length: 15 amino acids. The CDR3 sequence: CASSYGSGIGETQYF. CDR3 sequence (DNA): TGTGCCAGCAGTTACGGTAGCGGGATTGGTGAGACCCAGTACTTC.

This clonotype appeared a few times. The chain joins TRBV4-3 to TRBJ2-7; 7 nucleotides align to TRBD1. The J segment lost 7 bases and the V segment lost 4 bases, leaving 10 bases of the junction unmatched. Germline V gene data show CDR1 as LGHNA and CDR2 as YSLEER. CDR3 size: 14 residues. This CDR3 reads CASSPGTAASEQYF. The CDR3 region has the DNA TGCGCCAGCAGCCCCGGGACAGCGGCAAGTGAGCAGTACTTC.

V gene TRBV7-9 combines with J gene TRBJ1-1; D not certain. Germline lookup yields CDR1 SEHNR and CDR2 FQNEAQ (reference sequence). The CDR3 totals 12 residues. V lost 7 bases and J 2 bases, leaving 8 bases between the germline ends. The CDR3 DNA reads TGTGCCAGCACGGGAGATAACACTGAAGCTTTCTTT. Translating gives CASTGDNTEAFF.

This clonotype was picked up many times. The rearrangement links TRBV4-2 to TRBJ2-7; no definite D call. The ends were cut back, 0 bases at V and 2 bases at J, with 8 bases in the middle. CDR1 and CDR2 from the germline V gene are LGHNA and YNFKEQ. The CDR3 totals 14 residues. The CDR3 coding sequence is TGTGCCAGCAGCCAAGACCCACCTACCTACGAGCAGTACTTC. Translation: CASSQDPPTYEQYF.

This clonotype was detected a few times. The chain links TRBV9 to TRBJ2-2; 7 nucleotides agree with TRBD2. Germline V CDR1 and CDR2: SGDLS, YYNGEE. J was trimmed by 1 base and V by 1 base; bases with no gene match: 7. CDR3 length equals 17 residues. DNA for the CDR3: TGTGCCAGCAGCGTATCTTTTGGGGAGGGGAACACCGGGGAGCTGTTTTTT. Translation: CASSVSFGEGNTGELFF.